This T cell receptor (beta chain) was identified in a study of T cell responses to AZD1222 COVID-19 vaccine (dated by TCRdb to about 2021). A note on the overall study: TCR sequencing was performed for 233 trial participants, of whom 200 to 210 were given two doses of AZD1222 and some 26 were given two doses of MenACWY control vaccine. Trial participants were enrolled by age into subgroups of 18-55, 56-69 and 70-plus years, and 148, 28 and 57 TCR-sequenced participants, respectively, were included in these subgroups. Broader findings and caveats from the paper: CD4 TCRs associated with the vaccine covered the entire spike protein, and the dominant responses were in regions 160-218 and 743-854. In the small 56-69-year group, the increase in depth fell short of significance, most likely because of low power. Because no day 14 peak-response samples were available, repertoires were characterized only after the peak T cell response. After two AZD1222 doses, both the breadth and the depth of spike-specific TCRs were significantly higher than at day 0 and than in MenACWY recipients. Participants were mostly white British, with more females than males. The authors suggested clonal diversity may have been underestimated. Conclusions about previously exposed vaccinees are limited, since just six AZD1222 recipients were seropositive for SARS-CoV-2 at baseline. Reportedly, close to half of the unique spike-specific TCRs recognized epitopes lying outside the regions that are mutated in the B.1.351 and B.1.1.7 variants.

The CDR3 sequence holds 13 residues, the cysteine and phenylalanine included. Only the CDR3 DNA stays, 39 bases, in frame from base 1. CDR1 and CDR2 (MNHEY, SVGAGI) derive from the germline V gene. V loses 5 bases of germline sequence and J loses 7 bases, and the interval between the two ends is 14 bases. The CDR3 regions of human TCRbeta chains were analyzed by immunosequencing. In the source study's methods: Repertoire TCRs were checked for matches against a reference library of SARS-CoV-2-specific TCRs that had been generated using the MIRA antigen-specificity platform. Breadth was defined as the fraction of unique TCRs that were SARS-CoV-2-associated, and depth was defined as the fraction of total T cells that were SARS-CoV-2-associated. Using the MIRA data, each spike-specific TCR was assigned both to the spike region to which the TCR was reactive and to a CD4 or CD8 class. Log10-transformed breadth and depth values were compared by one-way ANOVA with Sidak's multiple comparisons tests. Held by TCRdb, this immuneACCESS table contains in-frame sequences only and omits some clones. Under half of the omission traces to an unresolved V gene where checked; the cause of the rest is unknown. V, J and clone size derive from that table, while D and trimming were established from the DNA sequence. This sample is represented by 95,000 to 110,000 clones; nearly 90% of them were singletons. Approximately 4.8% of the sample is taken by the ten largest.

The time point label corresponds to: about 28 days (+/-7) after the second vaccine dose. AZD1222 recipients with second doses at about 4 weeks or about 12 weeks were pooled, because spike-specific TCR depth and breadth did not differ between schedules. Vaccinee samples came from UK trials COV001 and COV002, including a single-blind randomized controlled phase 2/3 trial of AZD1222 (ChAdOx1 nCoV-19) in healthy adults. For TCRbeta chain sequencing, PBMC samples were collected from trial participants at day 0 and at day 28 after the second dose. A word on this clone: Its specific antigen is unknown. Base qualities are not recorded, but no much larger clone differs from it by a single base.

The receptor was derived from an adult who received the AZD1222 COVID-19 vaccine. The chain links TRBV6-5 with TRBJ2-5; the D region possibly corresponds to TRBD2 (6 bases align). The material sequenced was peripheral blood, taken 28 days after the second AZD1222 dose. The DNA sequence follows: TGTGCCAGCAGTACTCCGGGACTTTCGACCCAGTACTTC. This gives the protein CASSTPGLSTQYF.